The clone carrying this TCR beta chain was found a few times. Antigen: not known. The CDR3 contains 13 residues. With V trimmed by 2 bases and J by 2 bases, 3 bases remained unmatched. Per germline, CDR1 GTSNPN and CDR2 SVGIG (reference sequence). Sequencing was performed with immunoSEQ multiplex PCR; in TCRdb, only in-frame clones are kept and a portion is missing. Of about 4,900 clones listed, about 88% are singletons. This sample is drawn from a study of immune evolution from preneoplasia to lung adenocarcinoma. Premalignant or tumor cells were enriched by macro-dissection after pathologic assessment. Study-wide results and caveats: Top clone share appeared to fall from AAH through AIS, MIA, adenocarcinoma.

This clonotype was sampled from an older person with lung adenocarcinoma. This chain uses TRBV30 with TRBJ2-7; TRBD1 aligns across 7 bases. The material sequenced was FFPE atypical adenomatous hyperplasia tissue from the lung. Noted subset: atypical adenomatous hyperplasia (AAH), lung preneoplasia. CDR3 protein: CAWSRDRTYEQYF. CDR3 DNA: TGTGCCTGGAGTCGGGACAGAACCTACGAGCAGTACTTC.